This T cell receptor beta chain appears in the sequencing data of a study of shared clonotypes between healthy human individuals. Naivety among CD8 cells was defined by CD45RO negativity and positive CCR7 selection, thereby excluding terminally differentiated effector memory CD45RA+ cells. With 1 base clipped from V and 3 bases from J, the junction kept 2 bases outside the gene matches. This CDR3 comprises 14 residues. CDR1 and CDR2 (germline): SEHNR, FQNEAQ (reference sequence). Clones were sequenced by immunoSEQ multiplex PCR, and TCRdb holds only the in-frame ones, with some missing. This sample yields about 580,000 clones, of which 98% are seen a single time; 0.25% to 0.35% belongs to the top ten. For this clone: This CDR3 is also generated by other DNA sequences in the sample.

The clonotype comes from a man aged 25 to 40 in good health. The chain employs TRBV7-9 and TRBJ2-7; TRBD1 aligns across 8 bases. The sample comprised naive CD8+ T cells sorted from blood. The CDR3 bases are TGTGCCAGCAGCTTAGGACAGGGGATCTACGAGCAGTACTTC. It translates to CASSLGQGIYEQYF.